One T cell receptor (beta chain) is described in this entry. Its antigen is not identified. The V gene end was trimmed by 3 bases and the J gene end by 4 bases; junction bases not matched to a gene: 9. The CDR3 loop spans 17 amino acids. Germline lookup yields CDR1 LNHDA and CDR2 SQIVND (reference sequence). Sequencing used immunoSEQ multiplex PCR; TCRdb keeps in-frame clones, though not all of them. In the table there are more than 9,000 clones, around 85% of which are singletons. This entry belongs to a study of follicular helper T cells after annual influenza vaccination. Study observations and caveats: Yearly vaccinations repeatedly recalled conserved clonotypes in ICOS+CD38+ cTfh.

The time point was: 2015-2016 season, pre-vaccination. The source was CXCR5+ CD38- circulating T follicular helper cells from blood, collected on the day of influenza vaccination. As to subset: circulating Tfh, non-naive CD4+CXCR5+PD-1+ (ICOS+CD38+ or ICOS-CD38-). This chain connects TRBV19 to TRBJ2-1; 10 nucleotides line up with TRBD2. The source of this sequence is an adult who received the influenza vaccine. CDR3 sequence: CASSISASGRSYNEQFF. In DNA form, the CDR3 reads TGTGCCAGTAGTATTAGTGCTAGCGGGAGAAGTTACAATGAGCAGTTCTTC.